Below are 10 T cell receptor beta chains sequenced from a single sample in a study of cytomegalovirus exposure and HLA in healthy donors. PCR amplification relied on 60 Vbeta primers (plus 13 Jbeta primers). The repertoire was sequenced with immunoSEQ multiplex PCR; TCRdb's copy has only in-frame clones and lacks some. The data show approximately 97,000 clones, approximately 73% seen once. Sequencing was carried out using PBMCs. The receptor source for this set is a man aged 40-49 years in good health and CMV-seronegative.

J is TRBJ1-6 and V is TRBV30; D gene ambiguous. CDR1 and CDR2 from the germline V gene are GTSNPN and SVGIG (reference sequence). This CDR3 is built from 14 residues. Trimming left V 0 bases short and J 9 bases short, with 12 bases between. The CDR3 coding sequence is TGTGCCTGGAGTGTATCTAGGGAGGCTTCACCCCTCCACTTT. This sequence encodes CAWSVSREASPLHF.

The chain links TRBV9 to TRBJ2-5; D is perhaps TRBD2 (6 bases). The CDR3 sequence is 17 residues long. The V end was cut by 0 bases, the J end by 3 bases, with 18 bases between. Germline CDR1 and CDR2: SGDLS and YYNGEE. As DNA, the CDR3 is TGTGCCAGCAGCGTAGGGATCCGCCGTGGCGGGGAAGAGACCCAGTACTTC. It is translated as CASSVGIRRGGEETQYF.

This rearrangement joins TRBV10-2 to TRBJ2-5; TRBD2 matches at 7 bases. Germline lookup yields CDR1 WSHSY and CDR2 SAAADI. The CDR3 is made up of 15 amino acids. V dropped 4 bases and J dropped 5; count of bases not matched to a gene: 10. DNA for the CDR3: TGCGCCAGCAGTGGAGTGCGGGGGTCTCGGGAGACCCAGTACTTC. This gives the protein CASSGVRGSRETQYF.

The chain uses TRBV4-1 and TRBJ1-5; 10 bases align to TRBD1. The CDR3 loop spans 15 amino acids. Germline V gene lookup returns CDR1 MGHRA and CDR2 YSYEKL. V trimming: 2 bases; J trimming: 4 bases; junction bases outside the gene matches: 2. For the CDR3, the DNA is TGCGCCAGCAGCCAACGGACAGGGGGAAATCAGCCCCAGCATTTT. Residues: CASSQRTGGNQPQHF.

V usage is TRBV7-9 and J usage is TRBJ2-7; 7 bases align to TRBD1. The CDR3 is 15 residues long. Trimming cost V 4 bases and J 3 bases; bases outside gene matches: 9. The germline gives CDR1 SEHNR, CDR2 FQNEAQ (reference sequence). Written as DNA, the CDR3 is TGTGCCAGCAGCTCCGACAGGGATGGGTACTACGAGCAGTACTTC. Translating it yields CASSSDRDGYYEQYF.

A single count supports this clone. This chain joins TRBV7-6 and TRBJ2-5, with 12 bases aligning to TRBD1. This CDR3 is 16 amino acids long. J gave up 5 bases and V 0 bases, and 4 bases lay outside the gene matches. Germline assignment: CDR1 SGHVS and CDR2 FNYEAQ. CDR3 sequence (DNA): TGTGCCAGCAGCTTAGCGGGACAGGGGGCTGGCGAGACCCAGTACTTC. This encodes CASSLAGQGAGETQYF.

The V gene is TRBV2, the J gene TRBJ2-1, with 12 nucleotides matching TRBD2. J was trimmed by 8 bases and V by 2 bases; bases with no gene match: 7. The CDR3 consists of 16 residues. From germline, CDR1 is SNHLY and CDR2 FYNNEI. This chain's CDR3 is CASSEWLAGGPDEQFF. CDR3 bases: TGTGCCAGCAGTGAATGGCTAGCGGGGGGGCCAGATGAGCAGTTCTTC.

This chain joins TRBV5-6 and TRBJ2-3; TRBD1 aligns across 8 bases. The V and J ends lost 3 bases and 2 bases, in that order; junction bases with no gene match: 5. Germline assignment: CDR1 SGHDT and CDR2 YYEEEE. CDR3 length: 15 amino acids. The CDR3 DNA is TGTGCCAGCAGCTGGGGACAGGAGAACACAGATACGCAGTATTTT. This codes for CASSWGQENTDTQYF.

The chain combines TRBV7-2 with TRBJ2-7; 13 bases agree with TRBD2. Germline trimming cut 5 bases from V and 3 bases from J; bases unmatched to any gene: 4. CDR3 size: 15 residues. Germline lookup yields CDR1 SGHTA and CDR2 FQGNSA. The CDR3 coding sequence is TGTGCCAGCAGCAGGGGACTAGCGGGGCTCTACGAGCAGTACTTC. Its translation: CASSRGLAGLYEQYF.

As DNA, the CDR3 is TGTGCCAGCAGCCAAGGTTTTACGACTAGCGGGGAACAAGAGACCCAGTACTTC. Protein: CASSQGFTTSGEQETQYF. V gene TRBV4-2 combines with J gene TRBJ2-5; 11 nucleotides align to TRBD2. Germline CDR1 LGHNA, CDR2 YNFKEQ. The V segment lost 1 base and the J segment 2 bases; nucleotides outside the gene matches: 9. The CDR3 consists of 18 residues.